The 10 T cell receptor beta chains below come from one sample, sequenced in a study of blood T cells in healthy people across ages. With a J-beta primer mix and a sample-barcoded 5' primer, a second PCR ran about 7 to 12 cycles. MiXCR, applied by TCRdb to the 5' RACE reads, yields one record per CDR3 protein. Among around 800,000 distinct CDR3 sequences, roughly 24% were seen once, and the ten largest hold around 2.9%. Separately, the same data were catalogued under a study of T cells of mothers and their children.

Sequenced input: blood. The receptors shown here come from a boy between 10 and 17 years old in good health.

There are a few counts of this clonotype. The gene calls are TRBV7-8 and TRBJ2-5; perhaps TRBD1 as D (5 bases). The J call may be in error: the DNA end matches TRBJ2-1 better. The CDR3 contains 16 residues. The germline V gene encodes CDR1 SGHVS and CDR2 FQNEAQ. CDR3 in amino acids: CASSSVVGHLFDEQFF. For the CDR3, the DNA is TGTGCCAGCAGCTCAGTAGTCGGACACCTGTTCGATGAGCAGTTCTTC.

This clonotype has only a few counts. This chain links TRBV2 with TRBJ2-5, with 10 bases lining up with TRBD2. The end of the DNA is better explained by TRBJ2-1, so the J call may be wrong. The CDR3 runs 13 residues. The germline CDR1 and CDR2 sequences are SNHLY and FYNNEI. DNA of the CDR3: TGTGCCAGCGTACTAGCGGGGTACAATGAGCAGTTCTTC. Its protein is CASVLAGYNEQFF.

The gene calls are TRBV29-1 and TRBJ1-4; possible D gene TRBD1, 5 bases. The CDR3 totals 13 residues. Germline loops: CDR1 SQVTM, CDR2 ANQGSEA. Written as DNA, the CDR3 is TGCAGGCCTGACAGACATCGGGACGAAAAACTGTTTTTT. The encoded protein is CRPDRHRDEKLFF.

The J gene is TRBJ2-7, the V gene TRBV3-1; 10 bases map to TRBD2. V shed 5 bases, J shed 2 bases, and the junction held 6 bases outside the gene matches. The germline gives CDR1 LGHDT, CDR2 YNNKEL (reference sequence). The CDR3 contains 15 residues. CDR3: CASSALAGVTYEQYF. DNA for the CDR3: TGTGCCAGCAGCGCCCTAGCGGGGGTAACCTACGAGCAGTACTTC.

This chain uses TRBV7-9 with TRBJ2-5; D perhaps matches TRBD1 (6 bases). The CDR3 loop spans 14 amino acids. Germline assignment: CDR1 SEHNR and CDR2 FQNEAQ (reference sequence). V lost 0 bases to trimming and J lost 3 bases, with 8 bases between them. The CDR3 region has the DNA TGTGCCAGCAGCTTAGCGTGGACAGAAGAGACCCAGTACTTC. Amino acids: CASSLAWTEETQYF.

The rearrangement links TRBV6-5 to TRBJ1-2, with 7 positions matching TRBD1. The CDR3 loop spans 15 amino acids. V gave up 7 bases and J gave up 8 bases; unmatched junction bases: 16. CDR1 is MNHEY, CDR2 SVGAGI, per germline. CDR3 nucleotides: TGTGCCAGCACCATAAATTACCAGGGGGTAGGAGGCTACACCTTC. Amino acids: CASTINYQGVGGYTF.

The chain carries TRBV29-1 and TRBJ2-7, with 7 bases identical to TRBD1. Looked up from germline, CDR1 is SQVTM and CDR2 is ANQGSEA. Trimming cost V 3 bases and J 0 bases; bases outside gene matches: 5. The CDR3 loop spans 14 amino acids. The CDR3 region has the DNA TGCAGCGTTGAGGGGACAGCCGACTCCTACGAGCAGTACTTC. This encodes CSVEGTADSYEQYF.

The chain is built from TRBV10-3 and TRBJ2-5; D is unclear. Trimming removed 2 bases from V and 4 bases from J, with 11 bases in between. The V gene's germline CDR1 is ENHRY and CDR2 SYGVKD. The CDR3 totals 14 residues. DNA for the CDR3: TGTGCCATCAGTGAGCTCGGCTCCCCAGAGACCCAGTACTTC. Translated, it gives CAISELGSPETQYF.

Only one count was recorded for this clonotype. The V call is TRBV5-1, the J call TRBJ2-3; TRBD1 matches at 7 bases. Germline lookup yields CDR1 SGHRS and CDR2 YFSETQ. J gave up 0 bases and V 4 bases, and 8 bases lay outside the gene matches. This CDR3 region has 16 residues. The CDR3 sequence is CASSQGQVVSTDTQYF. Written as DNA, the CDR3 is TGCGCCAGCAGCCAAGGACAGGTTGTCAGCACAGATACGCAGTATTTT.

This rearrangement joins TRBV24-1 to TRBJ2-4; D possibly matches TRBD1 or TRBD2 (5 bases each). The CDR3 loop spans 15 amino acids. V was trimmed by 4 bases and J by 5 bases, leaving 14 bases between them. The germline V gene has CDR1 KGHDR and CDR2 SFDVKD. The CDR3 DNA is TGTGCCACCAGTGAAGGGACCGGGAAGCAAAACATTCAGTACTTC. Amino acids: CATSEGTGKQNIQYF.